A single sample is the source of the 28 T cell receptor beta chains below, sequenced in a study of beta chain features in type 1 diabetes. Findings and caveats of the study: TCRB CDR3s from Type 1 diabetes patients were moderately but significantly shorter in all four CD4+ subsets.

The authors reverse transcribed all of the isolated RNA, so sequencing captured expressed TCRB transcripts. The table came from immunoSEQ multiplex PCR; TCRdb's copy has only in-frame clones and leaves some out. The sample consists of about 240,000 clones, roughly 13% of them appearing once. No antigen has been assigned to these receptors. Sequencing was done on a sample of naive CD4+ T cells from blood. The origin of the receptors is a man aged 30 to 39 with type 1 diabetes.

V is TRBV28 and J is TRBJ2-2, with 9 nucleotides matching TRBD1. CDR1 and CDR2 from the germline V gene are MDHEN and SYDVKM. This CDR3 comprises 14 residues. Trimming cost V 6 bases and J 4 bases; bases outside gene matches: 3. As DNA, the CDR3 is TGTGCCAGCAGGATGACAGGGGGCACCGGGGAGCTGTTTTTT. The encoded protein is CASRMTGGTGELFF.

This sequence joins TRBV2 and TRBJ2-7, with 9 bases matching TRBD1. The trim removed 6 bases at V and 3 bases at J, leaving 12 bases unmatched. CDR3 size: 16 residues. Germline V gene sequence: CDR1 SNHLY, CDR2 FYNNEI. The CDR3: CASSESTGTGYYEQYF. The CDR3 DNA reads TGTGCCAGCAGCGAGTCCACCGGGACAGGGTACTACGAGCAGTACTTC. The full variable domain, rest sourced from reference TRBV2 and TRBJ2-7, is EPEVTQTPSHQVTQMGQEVILRCVPISNHLYFYWYRQILGQKVEFLVSFYNNEISEKSEIFDDQFSVERPDGSNFTLKIRSTKLEDSAMYFCASSESTGTGYYEQYFGPGTRLTVT.

There are a few counts of this clone. This chain links TRBV10-3 with TRBJ2-1; 9 bases agree with TRBD2. V shed 3 bases, J shed 5 bases, and the junction held 5 bases outside the gene matches. CDR1 is ENHRY, CDR2 SYGVKD, per germline. This CDR3 region has 15 residues. The DNA of the CDR3 is TGTGCCATCAGTGACGCGCTAGCGGGGAACAATGAGCAGTTCTTC. Amino acid sequence: CAISDALAGNNEQFF.

The chain recombines TRBV5-4 with TRBJ2-7; D possibly corresponds to TRBD1 (6 bases). Germline CDR1 and CDR2: SGHNT and YYREEE (reference sequence). The length of the CDR3 is 13 residues. The ends were cut back, 1 base at V and 7 bases at J, with 12 bases in the middle. The CDR3 DNA sequence: TGTGCCAGCAGCTTGCGGACAGATGGGGAGCAGTACTTC. Translated: CASSLRTDGEQYF.

V and J are TRBV4-1 and TRBJ2-6; 10 bases line up with TRBD1. The CDR3 loop spans 18 amino acids. CDR1 is MGHRA, CDR2 YSYEKL, per germline. The V segment lost 3 bases and the J segment 2 bases; nucleotides outside the gene matches: 7. The CDR3 nucleotides are TGCGCCAGCAGCCAGCACCGGGACAGGGGTGCTGGGGCCAACGTCCTGACTTTC. It translates to CASSQHRDRGAGANVLTF.

The rearrangement uses TRBV7-2 and TRBJ1-5; 7 bases line up with TRBD1. Germline assignment: CDR1 SGHTA and CDR2 FQGNSA. The V gene end was trimmed by 5 bases and the J gene end by 7 bases; junction bases not matched to a gene: 5. The CDR3 totals 13 residues. This chain's CDR3 is CASSPDREQPQHF. CDR3 nucleotide sequence: TGTGCCAGCAGCCCCGACAGGGAGCAGCCCCAGCATTTT.

Only a few counts were recorded for this clone. The chain carries TRBV30 and TRBJ1-2; D may be TRBD1 (6 bases). The V end was cut by 5 bases, the J end by 2 bases, with 18 bases between. The CDR3 loop spans 15 amino acids. Germline V gives CDR1 GTSNPN, CDR2 SVGIG (reference sequence). Written as DNA, the CDR3 is TGTGCCTGGGGGATTACAGGGAAAGGGAACTATGGCTACACCTTC. It is translated as CAWGITGKGNYGYTF.

The J gene is TRBJ1-1, the V gene TRBV11-2, with D tentatively TRBD1 (6 bases). CDR3 size: 13 residues. V lost 5 bases and J lost 5, with 12 bases in between. Germline CDR1 SGHAT, CDR2 FQNNGV. The CDR3 spells CASSLTGRTEAFF. CDR3 in DNA: TGTGCCAGCAGCCTAACAGGGAGAACTGAAGCTTTCTTT.

This clone appeared a few times. The chain recombines TRBV30 with TRBJ2-1; D remains ambiguous. CDR1 and CDR2 (germline): GTSNPN, SVGIG (reference sequence). Trimming removed 0 bases at V and 7 bases at J, with 4 bases between. The CDR3 spans 11 residues. The CDR3 DNA is TGTGCCTGGAGTGTACGGAATGAGCAGTTCTTC. Its translation is CAWSVRNEQFF.

This clone was detected a few times. V gene TRBV7-2 combines with J gene TRBJ2-5; D remains unclear. Germline V gives CDR1 SGHTA, CDR2 FQGNSA. The V end was cut by 3 bases, the J end by 2 bases, with 10 bases between. CDR3 length: 14 residues. The CDR3 DNA reads TGTGCCAGCAGCTTTGTCCCAGGACAAGAGACCCAGTACTTC. Translated, it gives CASSFVPGQETQYF.

The CDR3 loop reads CASSPDREADTQYF. The CDR3 DNA sequence: TGCGCCAGCAGCCCCGACAGGGAAGCAGATACGCAGTATTTT. This rearrangement joins TRBV5-1 to TRBJ2-3; 7 bases agree with TRBD1. Germline CDR1 is SGHRS and CDR2 is YFSETQ. The junction had 6 bases not matched to a gene; V was cut back by 4 bases and J by 4 bases. This CDR3 is built from 14 residues.

V usage is TRBV23-1 and J usage is TRBJ2-7; D possibly corresponds to TRBD2 (6 bases). TRBV23-1 is an open reading frame whose function is uncertain. The V end lost 9 bases, the J end lost 0 bases, and 9 bases lay between the germline ends. The CDR3 spans 12 residues. CDR3 in amino acids: CARGGFSYEQYF. CDR3 bases: TGCGCCAGGGGGGGTTTCTCCTACGAGCAGTACTTC.

The V call is TRBV9, the J call TRBJ2-4, with D maybe TRBD2 (6 bases). V was cut by 0 bases and J by 0 bases, with 13 bases left in between. CDR3 size: 17 residues. CDR1 is SGDLS and CDR2 is YYNGEE in the germline V gene. In nucleotides, the CDR3 is TGTGCCAGCAGCGTAGGTCGGGCGGAGGGAGCCAAAAACATTCAGTACTTC. Translated, it gives CASSVGRAEGAKNIQYF.

This clone was counted between two and nine times. The rearrangement links TRBV4-2 to TRBJ2-1; D might be TRBD2 (6 bases). This CDR3 contains 15 residues. Germline V gene lookup returns CDR1 LGHNA and CDR2 YNFKEQ. V shed 2 bases and J shed 7 bases, with 15 bases lying between them. The CDR3 DNA reads as TGTGCCAGCAGCCAACCCGGGACTCGGGGGAATGAGCAGTTCTTC. This codes for CASSQPGTRGNEQFF.

This clone was detected a few times. The chain couples TRBV4-1 to TRBJ2-1; TRBD2 matches 8 bases. V lost 4 bases and J lost 4; bases outside the gene matches: 6. Per the germline V gene, CDR1 is MGHRA and CDR2 is YSYEKL. The CDR3 length is 15 residues. In nucleotides, the CDR3 is TGCGCCAGCAGCCGAATGACGGGAGGGTACAATGAGCAGTTCTTC. As protein: CASSRMTGGYNEQFF.

This chain connects TRBV19 to TRBJ2-7; D may be TRBD2 (5 bases). CDR3 size: 13 residues. V lost 4 bases and J 7 bases, leaving 14 bases between the germline ends. Germline lookup yields CDR1 LNHDA and CDR2 SQIVND (reference sequence). CDR3 coding DNA: TGTGCCAGTAGTACCTCGTATGGCGGGGAGCAGTACTTC. Translation: CASSTSYGGEQYF.

CDR3 in amino acids: CAWSVQAQETQYF. CDR3 in DNA: TGTGCCTGGAGTGTACAGGCCCAAGAGACCCAGTACTTC. The rearrangement links TRBV30 to TRBJ2-5, with D possibly TRBD1 on 5 matching bases. The CDR3 consists of 13 residues. Germline CDR1 reads GTSNPN; CDR2 reads SVGIG (reference sequence). Trimming cost V 0 bases and J 1 base, with 6 bases left between them.

This clone was recorded a few times. The chain carries TRBV29-1 and TRBJ2-7; no reliable D call. Trimming removed 0 bases from V and 4 bases from J, with 10 bases in between. Looked up from germline, CDR1 is SQVTM and CDR2 is ANQGSEA. The CDR3 has 13 amino acids. CDR3 in amino acids: CSVEEQDGYEQYF. DNA for the CDR3: TGCAGCGTTGAAGAGCAGGATGGGTACGAGCAGTACTTC.

The chain employs TRBV10-2 and TRBJ2-5; TRBD2 agrees at 16 bases. This CDR3 comprises 16 residues. V shed 2 bases and J 6 bases; nucleotides not matched to a gene: 3. The germline V gene encodes CDR1 WSHSY and CDR2 SAAADI. CDR3 sequence (DNA): TGCGCCAGCAGTGAGAAGGGACTAGCGGGAGGGAAGACCCAGTACTTC. Translation gives CASSEKGLAGGKTQYF.

This clone was picked up a small number of times. This chain's CDR3 is CASSRSGQANYGYTF. CDR3 nucleotide sequence: TGTGCCAGCAGCCGATCTGGACAGGCAAACTATGGCTACACCTTC. The chain recombines TRBV4-2 with TRBJ1-2, with 7 bases matching TRBD1. After removal of 4 bases from V and 2 bases from J, the junction contained 7 bases not matched to a gene. Germline V gene sequence: CDR1 LGHNA, CDR2 YNFKEQ. This CDR3 contains 15 residues.

This chain joins TRBV5-5 and TRBJ1-2, with no clear D. The CDR3 totals 11 residues. Trimming shortened V by 3 bases and J by 8 bases, and 8 bases separated the two germline ends. From germline, CDR1 is SGHKS and CDR2 YYEKEE (reference sequence). CDR3 sequence reads: CASSWEGGYTF. The CDR3 DNA reads TGTGCCAGCAGCTGGGAGGGCGGCTACACCTTC.

This sequence joins TRBV7-2 and TRBJ2-5; tentative D call: TRBD2 (7 bases). Germline CDR1 is SGHTA and CDR2 is FQGNSA. The CDR3 runs 16 residues. The V and J ends lost 1 base and 5 bases respectively, with 17 bases between them. CDR3 bases: TGTGCCAGCAGCTTAGGTGGACTAGGGGGAGGGGAGACCCAGTACTTC. This encodes CASSLGGLGGGETQYF.

The genes are TRBV2 and TRBJ1-1; 7 nucleotides line up with TRBD1. The length of the CDR3 is 13 residues. V was clipped by 6 bases and J by 6 bases; unmatched bases: 7. Germline V gene sequence: CDR1 SNHLY, CDR2 FYNNEI. CDR3 loop: CASRRDRTSEAFF. The CDR3 DNA sequence: TGTGCCAGCAGGCGGGACAGAACATCTGAAGCTTTCTTT.

This chain connects TRBV18 to TRBJ1-5; 10 positions agree with TRBD1. The junction had 4 bases not matched to a gene; V was cut back by 3 bases and J by 11 bases. Looked up from germline, CDR1 is KGHSH and CDR2 is LQKENI. CDR3 length equals 13 residues. CDR3 loop: CASSPGTGETQHF. CDR3 bases: TGTGCCAGCTCACCGGGGACAGGGGAAACCCAGCATTTT.

This clone has only a few counts. The chain recombines TRBV29-1 with TRBJ2-1; 8 bases are a match to TRBD1. V was pared by 4 bases and J by 7 bases, with 6 bases of the junction left unmatched. The CDR3 extends over 13 amino acids. Germline V gene lookup returns CDR1 SQVTM and CDR2 ANQGSEA. The CDR3, as DNA: TGCAGCGTTGGTCAGGGGGCAAGGAATGAGCAGTTCTTC. It codes for CSVGQGARNEQFF.

This chain connects TRBV11-3 to TRBJ2-1; TRBD2 matches at 12 bases. In germline, CDR1 is SGHNT, CDR2 YENEEA. V lost 5 bases to trimming and J lost 4 bases; unmatched junction nucleotides: 12. The CDR3 totals 18 residues. Here the CDR3 reads CASSLVGASGGAYNEQFF. The CDR3 coding sequence is TGTGCCAGCAGCCTAGTTGGGGCTAGCGGGGGGGCTTACAATGAGCAGTTCTTC.

This clone was detected only a few times. The chain uses TRBV5-4 and TRBJ2-5; TRBD2 matches 9 bases. This CDR3 region has 14 residues. Germline V gives CDR1 SGHNT, CDR2 YYREEE (reference sequence). After removal of 0 bases from V and 7 bases from J, the junction contained 4 bases not matched to a gene. The CDR3 nucleotides read TGTGCCAGCAGCTTGGGCGGGAGGGTTGGGACCCAGTACTTC. Protein sequence: CASSLGGRVGTQYF.

This clone was detected a few times. The CDR3 nucleotides read TGTGCCAGCAGCTTCCGGAGGTGGGACACCGGGGAGCTGTTTTTT. Translating gives CASSFRRWDTGELFF. This rearrangement joins TRBV7-2 to TRBJ2-2; possible D gene TRBD2, 5 bases. V gave up 3 bases and J gave up 3 bases, with 11 bases separating them. CDR3 length: 15 amino acids. CDR1 is SGHTA, CDR2 FQGNSA, per germline. Complete variable domain (other parts from reference TRBV7-2 and TRBJ2-2): GAGVSQSPSNKVTEKGKDVELRCDPISGHTALYWYRQSLGQGLEFLIYFQGNSAPDKSGLPSDRFSAERTGGSVSTLTIQRTQQEDSAVYLCASSFRRWDTGELFFGEGSRLTVL.